This TCR beta chain stems from a study of T cell responses to AZD1222 COVID-19 vaccine. Study-wide results and limits: Females outnumbered males among donors, who were mostly white British; clonal diversity was possibly underestimated.

Germline V lookup: CDR1 DFQATT, CDR2 SNEGSKA (reference sequence). The CDR3 runs to 14 residues. Trimming removed 3 bases at V and 3 bases at J, with 11 bases between. Worth noting for this clone: No antigen is known for it.

Repertoires were generated with immunoSEQ multiplex PCR, while TCRdb's copy carries only in-frame clones and drops some. The sample shows roughly 67,000 clones, around 83% of them seen only once. Sequences were derived from peripheral blood, sampled on day 0 of AZD1222 vaccination. This TCR was sampled from an adult in good health. J is TRBJ1-4 and V is TRBV20-1; D might be TRBD1 (5 bases). For the CDR3, the DNA is TGCAGTGCTAGTAAAGGGGAAGCTAATGAAAAACTGTTTTTT. Residues: CSASKGEANEKLFF.